The 26 T cell receptor beta chains listed next were all sequenced from one sample in a study of T-cell reconstitution after alpha-beta-depleted transplantation in children. Preparation of the TCRbeta library used unique molecular identifiers. TCRdb recomputed calls from the PCR reads with MiXCR, one row per CDR3 protein. The sample contains roughly 240,000 distinct CDR3 sequences, under 9.5% of which appear only once. Material: PBMCs, mostly from graft donor cells, obtained 180 days after TCRalphabeta/CD19-depleted stem cell transplant. Receptors were obtained from a male patient between 10 and 17 years old who had a stem cell transplant for acute lymphoblastic leukemia, so the T cells may come from the graft donor.

This clonotype was seen repeatedly, ten times or more. The chain joins TRBV5-1 to TRBJ1-2; D is ambiguous. Germline-derived CDR1 and CDR2 are SGHRS and YFSETQ. The V gene lost 3 bases and the J gene lost 0 bases, with 12 bases spanning the gap. The CDR3 extends over 15 amino acids. In nucleotides, the CDR3 is TGCGCCAGCAGCTCGCTCCCCGGCCCTAACTATGGCTACACCTTC. Amino acids: CASSSLPGPNYGYTF.

This clonotype was observed many times. The chain recombines TRBV4-2 with TRBJ2-7; 8 bases agree with TRBD2. The CDR3 contains 15 residues. V lost 0 bases, J lost 6 bases, and 7 bases stayed unmatched. The germline gives CDR1 LGHNA, CDR2 YNFKEQ. The CDR3 protein is CASSQEGSGGREQYF. CDR3 in DNA: TGTGCCAGCAGCCAAGAGGGATCGGGGGGGCGCGAGCAGTACTTC.

This clonotype was seen ten or more times. One junction end disagrees with the germline gene, perhaps due to a read error. V usage is TRBV29-1 and J usage is TRBJ2-5, with 9 nucleotides matching TRBD1. This CDR3 comprises 12 residues. Looked up from germline, CDR1 is SQVTM and CDR2 is ANQGSEA. DNA of the CDR3: TGCAGCGTACTCCACTGGGACAGGGCAGTCACCTTC. Translating gives CSVLHWDRAVTF.

Ten or more counts support this clonotype. This chain connects TRBV5-1 to TRBJ1-5; the D gene is possibly TRBD1 (5 bases). Germline CDR1 and CDR2: SGHRS and YFSETQ. The CDR3 is 14 residues long. Trimming pared 4 bases from V and 4 bases from J, leaving 12 bases between. The CDR3 DNA follows: TGCGCCAGCAGCGGTGGAGGGGCGAATCAGCCCCAGCATTTT. Translation gives CASSGGGANQPQHF. The full variable domain, rest sourced from reference TRBV5-1 and TRBJ1-5, is KAGVTQTPRYLIKTRGQQVTLSCSPISGHRSVSWYQQTPGQGLQFLFEYFSETQRNKGNFPGRFSGRQFSNSRSEMNVSTLELGDSALYLCASSGGGANQPQHFGDGTRLSIL.

This clonotype was seen repeatedly, ten times or more. V usage is TRBV5-1 and J usage is TRBJ2-1, with 7 bases aligning to TRBD2. V lost 0 bases and J lost 9; bases outside the gene matches: 3. Germline CDR1 and CDR2: SGHRS and YFSETQ. This CDR3 comprises 13 residues. CDR3 residues: CASSLAAGVEQFF. For the CDR3, the DNA is TGCGCCAGCAGCTTGGCCGCGGGGGTTGAGCAGTTCTTC.

There are many counts of this clonotype. This chain connects TRBV7-2 to TRBJ1-2, with no clear D. The germline CDR1 and CDR2 sequences are SGHTA and FQGNSA. V was cut by 5 bases and J by 8 bases, with 18 bases left in between. The CDR3 is made up of 14 amino acids. In DNA form, the CDR3 reads TGTGCCAGCAGCCCTCAAATCACTAGAGGCGGCTACACCTTC. Translation gives CASSPQITRGGYTF.

The table lists this clonotype with many counts. DNA of the CDR3: TGTGCCAGTCAGGTGGGCGGGTCCTACGAGCAGTACTTC. Amino acids: CASQVGGSYEQYF. The chain recombines TRBV28 with TRBJ2-7; D is possibly TRBD2 (5 bases). Germline V CDR1 and CDR2: MDHEN, SYDVKM. Trimming left V 9 bases short and J 1 base short, with 13 bases between. The CDR3 contains 13 residues.

The chain uses TRBV7-6 and TRBJ2-3; D possibly matches TRBD1 or TRBD2 (5 bases each). Germline CDR1 reads SGHVS; CDR2 reads FNYEAQ. This CDR3 region has 16 residues. V was pared by 2 bases and J by 3 bases, with 15 bases between. The CDR3 loop is CASSLSGALGTDTQYF. CDR3 sequence (DNA): TGTGCCAGCAGCTTATCCGGGGCCCTTGGGACAGATACGCAGTATTTT.

This clonotype was observed at least ten times. This chain joins TRBV28 and TRBJ1-4, with 7 bases aligning to TRBD1. CDR1 and CDR2 from the germline V gene are MDHEN and SYDVKM. The CDR3 consists of 15 residues. Trimming at V came to 6 bases and at J to 4 bases, leaving 8 bases not matched to a gene. This CDR3 is CASSLTGAFNEKLFF. The CDR3 nucleotides read TGTGCCAGCAGCCTAACAGGGGCCTTTAATGAAAAACTGTTTTTT.

Many counts were recorded for this clonotype. The V call is TRBV5-4, the J call TRBJ2-7; TRBD2 aligns across 9 bases. The CDR3 loop spans 15 amino acids. CDR1 is SGHNT, CDR2 YYREEE, per germline (reference sequence). V lost 4 bases to trimming and J lost 2 bases; unmatched junction nucleotides: 7. CDR3 coding DNA: TGTGCCAGCAGCGGCCCCGGACTAGCGCCCTACGAGCAGTACTTC. It specifies CASSGPGLAPYEQYF.

This clonotype has a count of ten or more. This CDR3 reads CASSFVRASNQPQHF. The CDR3 coding sequence is TGTGCCAGCAGCTTTGTCAGGGCCAGCAATCAGCCCCAGCATTTT. This chain connects TRBV7-2 to TRBJ1-5, with TRBD1 as a possible D gene (5 bases). V lost 3 bases and J 1 base, leaving 10 bases between the germline ends. This CDR3 has 15 amino acids. Germline CDR1 SGHTA, CDR2 FQGNSA.

This clonotype was picked up many times. V gene TRBV28 combines with J gene TRBJ2-7; no definite D call. With 2 bases removed from V and 0 bases from J, the gap between germline ends came to 8 bases. Looked up from germline, CDR1 is MDHEN and CDR2 is SYDVKM. The CDR3 loop spans 14 amino acids. CDR3 sequence (DNA): TGTGCCAGCAGTTTAATCTGGGGCTCCTACGAGCAGTACTTC. Its translation: CASSLIWGSYEQYF.

This clonotype was detected many times. This chain connects TRBV29-1 to TRBJ1-3; TRBD1 matches 8 bases. Germline CDR1 and CDR2: SQVTM and ANQGSEA. Unmatched junction bases numbered 5, after V lost 6 bases and J lost 1 base. This CDR3 comprises 14 residues. For the CDR3, the DNA is TGCAGCGTGCTGGACAGGGAATCTGGAAACACCATATATTTT. Translated, it gives CSVLDRESGNTIYF.

This clonotype showed up many times. The V call is TRBV12-3 or TRBV12-4, the J call TRBJ2-2; unclear D gene. The CDR3 extends over 12 amino acids. Trimming pared 1 base from V and 6 bases from J, leaving 3 bases between. CDR3 amino acids: CASSLVPGELFF. For the CDR3, the DNA is TGTGCCAGCAGTTTAGTCCCCGGGGAGCTGTTTTTT.

This clonotype was seen repeatedly, ten times or more. CDR3 nucleotide sequence: TGTGCCAGCACGACCGGGACCTCGCCCTCCGAGCAGTACTTC. Protein product: CASTTGTSPSEQYF. J is TRBJ2-7 and V is TRBV13; either TRBD1 or TRBD2 may fit D (5 bases each). Looked up from germline, CDR1 is PRHDT and CDR2 is FYEKMQ (reference sequence). The CDR3 covers 14 residues. Trimming took off 7 bases at V and 6 bases at J, with 19 bases between the two ends.

This clonotype was detected ten times or more. This sequence joins TRBV12-3 or TRBV12-4 and TRBJ1-5; D might be TRBD1 (5 bases). V was shortened by 8 bases and J by 7 bases, with 12 bases between the two germline ends. The length of the CDR3 is 12 residues. CDR3 sequence: CASGGSGQPQHF. Here the CDR3 DNA reads TGTGCCAGCGGGGGGTCAGGACAGCCCCAGCATTTT.

This sequence joins TRBV18 and TRBJ1-2; D is perhaps TRBD1 (6 bases). Germline loops: CDR1 KGHSH, CDR2 LQKENI. CDR3 length: 12 amino acids. Between the trimmed V and J ends, which lost 6 bases and 9 bases, there was a span of 14 bases. The DNA for the CDR3 is TGTGCCAGCTCCGAGGGACAAAACCGCTACACCTTC. It is translated as CASSEGQNRYTF.

In this sample, this clonotype turned up many times. The chain joins TRBV5-5 to TRBJ2-4; D remains unclear. Per the germline V gene, CDR1 is SGHKS and CDR2 is YYEKEE (reference sequence). Trimming left V 2 bases short and J 6 bases short, with 3 bases between. The CDR3 consists of 11 residues. CDR3 loop: CASSFTNIQYF. DNA for the CDR3: TGTGCCAGCAGCTTTACAAACATTCAGTACTTC. The whole variable domain, filled in from reference TRBV5-5 and TRBJ2-4, reads DAGVTQSPTHLIKTRGQQVTLRCSPISGHKSVSWYQQVLGQGPQFIFQYYEKEERGRGNFPDRFSARQFPNYSSELNVNALLLGDSALYLCASSFTNIQYFGAGTRLSVL.

At least ten counts were recorded for this clonotype. The rearrangement uses TRBV3-1 and TRBJ2-2, with D perhaps TRBD2 (6 bases). The V and J ends lost 3 bases and 4 bases respectively, with 18 bases between them. The CDR3 sequence is 17 residues long. In germline, CDR1 is LGHDT, CDR2 YNNKEL (reference sequence). The CDR3 is CASSQMRTNPGTGELFF. CDR3 bases: TGTGCCAGCAGCCAGATGCGGACTAACCCCGGCACCGGGGAGCTGTTTTTT.

This clonotype was observed at least ten times. The rearrangement uses TRBV7-8 and TRBJ2-1; D possibly uses TRBD1 or TRBD2 (5 bases each). CDR3 length equals 16 residues. Looked up from germline, CDR1 is SGHVS and CDR2 is FQNEAQ. The V gene lost 2 bases and the J gene lost 0 bases, with 11 bases spanning the gap. CDR3 in amino acids: CASSLRGRISYNEQFF. DNA for the CDR3: TGTGCCAGCAGCTTACGGGGCCGTATCTCCTACAATGAGCAGTTCTTC.

Ten or more counts support this clonotype. This rearrangement joins TRBV6-5 to TRBJ2-1; D is perhaps TRBD1 or TRBD2 (7 bases each). Germline CDR1 reads MNHEY; CDR2 reads SVGAGI. The CDR3 contains 15 residues. The V and J ends lost 0 bases and 8 bases respectively, with 14 bases between them. CDR3 sequence: CASSYSAPGGDEQFF. The CDR3 DNA reads as TGTGCCAGCAGTTACTCGGCGCCAGGGGGGGATGAGCAGTTCTTC.

This clonotype has at least ten counts. This rearrangement joins TRBV6-5 to TRBJ1-6; no reliable D call. This CDR3 contains 13 residues. In germline, CDR1 is MNHEY, CDR2 SVGAGI. The V end lost 0 bases, the J end lost 8 bases, and 5 bases lay between the germline ends. The CDR3 nucleotides are TGTGCCAGCAGTTACTCAGAGGATTCACCCCTCCACTTT. This codes for CASSYSEDSPLHF.

The table lists this clonotype with many counts. The chain couples TRBV20-1 to TRBJ1-1; weak D call: TRBD1 (5 bases). Trimming shortened V by 5 bases and J by 3 bases, and 10 bases separated the two germline ends. The CDR3 spans 12 residues. CDR1 DFQATT and CDR2 SNEGSKA come from the germline V gene (reference sequence). The CDR3 is CSAPLGDTEAFF. In nucleotides, the CDR3 is TGCAGTGCTCCCCTAGGGGACACTGAAGCTTTCTTT.

This clonotype was observed at least ten times. This chain uses TRBV20-1 with TRBJ1-5; 7 bases agree with TRBD1. Germline assignment: CDR1 DFQATT and CDR2 SNEGSKA (reference sequence). V dropped 6 bases and J dropped 4; count of bases not matched to a gene: 9. The CDR3 extends over 14 amino acids. The CDR3 DNA is TGCAGTGCCCGGGACAGCCACGGGAATCAGCCCCAGCATTTT. Protein sequence: CSARDSHGNQPQHF.

This clonotype appeared many times. The chain uses TRBV7-9 and TRBJ1-4; D might be TRBD1 (6 bases). The CDR3 covers 14 residues. V dropped 3 bases and J dropped 4 bases, with 9 bases sitting between them. Germline V lookup: CDR1 SEHNR, CDR2 FQNEAQ (reference sequence). In DNA form, the CDR3 reads TGTGCCAGCAGCTTCACAGGGTATAATGAAAAACTGTTTTTT. Translation: CASSFTGYNEKLFF.

DNA of the CDR3: TGTGCCAGCAGTTCCACCCGACTAGCGGGACCTGCCCCCCTCAATGAGCAGTTCTTC. Residues: CASSSTRLAGPAPLNEQFF. The V call is TRBV27, the J call TRBJ2-1, with 11 nucleotides matching TRBD2. There are 19 residues in the CDR3. J gave up 6 bases and V 4 bases, and 17 bases lay outside the gene matches. Germline V gene sequence: CDR1 MNHEY, CDR2 SMNVEV (reference sequence).